This T cell receptor (beta chain) was identified during a study of blood T cell repertoires in COVID-19. Sequencing used immunoSEQ multiplex PCR; TCRdb keeps in-frame clones, though not all of them. Here the sample spans roughly 220,000 clones, more than 75% being singletons. The CDR3 has 18 residues. CDR1 is SEHNR, CDR2 FQNEAQ, per germline (reference sequence). With 5 bases clipped from V and 6 bases from J, the junction kept 15 bases outside the gene matches. Sequencing was done on a sample of peripheral blood. The chain joins TRBV7-9 to TRBJ2-3; TRBD2 matches at 12 bases. This TCR was recovered from a man older than 75 with acute or convalescent COVID-19. This CDR3 reads CASSPAASGRDGRDTQYF. For the CDR3, the DNA is TGTGCCAGCAGCCCCGCCGCTAGCGGGAGGGATGGGAGGGATACGCAGTATTTT.